This is a list of T cell receptor beta chains from one sample in a study of shared clonotypes between healthy human individuals. TCRdb's copy holds only in-frame clones and misses some; the assay was immunoSEQ multiplex PCR. This sample has around 2,000,000 clones, with about 95% found just once. Specimen: naive CD8+ T cells sorted from blood. The receptors derive from a man aged 18 to 29 in good health. The CDR3 runs from the conserved cysteine through the conserved F or W. A D gene is named only where the DNA matches it firmly.

d_call,v_call,j_call,cdr3_aa
TRBD1,TRBV19,TRBJ1-2,CASSTRTRDRGDGYTF
NA,TRBV6-5,TRBJ1-2,CASSYSTPYYGYTF
NA,TRBV21-1,TRBJ1-2,CASSRGQPPVANYGYTF
TRBD2,TRBV9,TRBJ2-5,CASSDTNSGETQYF
NA,TRBV2,TRBJ2-2,CASTEWRLSGELFF
NA,TRBV30,TRBJ1-1,CAWSYSEGTEAFF
TRBD1,TRBV9,TRBJ1-1,CASSVQTGVNTEAFF
TRBD2,TRBV27,TRBJ2-7,CASAGTSYEQYF
NA,TRBV27,TRBJ2-7,CASTNALGEQYF
NA,TRBV27,TRBJ2-3,CASSLAILRTDTQYF
NA,TRBV29-1,TRBJ2-7,CSVDSGESGSYEQYF
TRBD1,TRBV6-5,TRBJ2-1,CASTTGGNYNEQFF
NA,TRBV4-1,TRBJ1-2,CASSQGTDSSYRYTF
TRBD2,TRBV7-9,TRBJ2-5,CASSQGLAGRETQYF
NA,TRBV7-2,TRBJ2-7,CASSVTYEQYF
NA,TRBV7-9,TRBJ2-7,CASSPNYEQYF
NA,TRBV28,TRBJ2-7,CASSFYGTGYEQYF
TRBD2,TRBV2,TRBJ2-4,CASSEISGGTKNIQYF
NA,TRBV29-1,TRBJ2-1,CSVEMGLGQFF
NA,TRBV29-1,TRBJ2-7,CSVRGTYDSGTYEQYF
NA,TRBV28,TRBJ2-7,CASSLRGLLFGEQYF
NA,TRBV20-1,TRBJ2-7,CSALKIGEQYF
NA,TRBV5-1,TRBJ2-3,CASSGEGYATDTQYF
NA,TRBV7-9,TRBJ2-1,CASSLASGTYNEQFF
TRBD1,TRBV29-1,TRBJ2-7,CSFERQGSYEQYF
NA,TRBV6-5,TRBJ1-1,CASSYSSRAAEAFF
NA,TRBV28,TRBJ2-7,CASTLGKGWGYEQYF
NA,TRBV13,TRBJ1-1,CASSGLNTEAFF
NA,TRBV19,TRBJ1-6,CASTREESSSYNSPLHF
NA,TRBV7-9,TRBJ2-2,CASSLGQLNTGELFF
TRBD1,TRBV2,TRBJ1-5,CASSDRGNQPQHF
NA,TRBV11-2,TRBJ2-5,CASSLPGLNQETQYF
TRBD1,TRBV5-6,TRBJ2-7,CASSSQGAGEQYF
NA,TRBV9,TRBJ1-2,CASTEGDSNYGYTF
TRBD1,TRBV28,TRBJ1-3,CASSISQGEGNTIYF
NA,TRBV7-9,TRBJ1-1,CASSAAEGNTEAFF
NA,TRBV10-2,TRBJ2-7,CASSEWTPSLNEQYF